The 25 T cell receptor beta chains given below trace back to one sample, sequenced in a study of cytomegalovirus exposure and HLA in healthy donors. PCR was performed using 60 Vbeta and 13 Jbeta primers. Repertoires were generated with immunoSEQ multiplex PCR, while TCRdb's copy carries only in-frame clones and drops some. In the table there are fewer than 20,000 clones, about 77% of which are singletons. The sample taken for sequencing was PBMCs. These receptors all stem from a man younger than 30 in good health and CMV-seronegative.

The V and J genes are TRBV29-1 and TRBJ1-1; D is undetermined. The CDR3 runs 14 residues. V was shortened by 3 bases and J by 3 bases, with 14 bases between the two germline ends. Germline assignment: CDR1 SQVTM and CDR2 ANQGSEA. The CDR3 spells CSVERRVMDTEAFF. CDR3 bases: TGCAGCGTTGAGAGGAGGGTGATGGACACTGAAGCTTTCTTT.

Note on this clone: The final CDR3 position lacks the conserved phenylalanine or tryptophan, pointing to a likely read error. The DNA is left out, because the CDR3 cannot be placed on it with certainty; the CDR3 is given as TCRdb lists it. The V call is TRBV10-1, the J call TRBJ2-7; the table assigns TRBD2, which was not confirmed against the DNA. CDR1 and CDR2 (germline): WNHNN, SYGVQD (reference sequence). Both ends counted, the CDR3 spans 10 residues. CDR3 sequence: CASSESSGRG.

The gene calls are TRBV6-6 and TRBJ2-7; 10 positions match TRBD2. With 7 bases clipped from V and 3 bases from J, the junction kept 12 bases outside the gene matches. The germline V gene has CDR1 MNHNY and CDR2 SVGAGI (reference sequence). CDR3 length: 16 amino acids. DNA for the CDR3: TGTGCCAGCACTCCGGGGTGGACTAGCGGTTACTACGAGCAGTACTTC. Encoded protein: CASTPGWTSGYYEQYF.

As DNA, the CDR3 is TGTGCCAGCAGTACAGGGTTTCTGGGAGATACGCAGTATTTT. Translated: CASSTGFLGDTQYF. The chain links TRBV6-5 to TRBJ2-3; tentative D call: TRBD1 (6 bases). The CDR3 loop spans 14 amino acids. V gave up 5 bases and J gave up 5 bases, with 14 bases separating them. The germline V gene encodes CDR1 MNHEY and CDR2 SVGAGI.

As DNA, the CDR3 is TGCGCCAGCAGCCAAGATCTGGCTTTTTTGCAGCCCCAGCATTTT. Its protein is CASSQDLAFLQPQHF. The chain joins TRBV4-3 to TRBJ1-5; D gene unclear. This CDR3 contains 15 residues. The V and J ends lost 0 bases and 7 bases respectively, with 13 bases between them. CDR1 is LGHNA, CDR2 YSLEER, per germline.

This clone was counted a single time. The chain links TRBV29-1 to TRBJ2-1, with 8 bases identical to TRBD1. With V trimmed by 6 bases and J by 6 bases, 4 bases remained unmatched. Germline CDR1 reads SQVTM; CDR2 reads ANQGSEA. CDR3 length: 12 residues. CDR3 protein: CSVDRVPNEQFF. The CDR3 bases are TGCAGCGTGGACAGGGTTCCCAATGAGCAGTTCTTC.

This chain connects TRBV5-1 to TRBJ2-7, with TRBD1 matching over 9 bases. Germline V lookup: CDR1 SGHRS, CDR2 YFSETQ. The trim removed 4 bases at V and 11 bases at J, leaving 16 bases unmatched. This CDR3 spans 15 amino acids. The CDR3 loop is CASSAEQGASNAEYF. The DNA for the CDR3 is TGCGCCAGCAGCGCCGAACAGGGGGCGTCGAACGCGGAGTACTTC.

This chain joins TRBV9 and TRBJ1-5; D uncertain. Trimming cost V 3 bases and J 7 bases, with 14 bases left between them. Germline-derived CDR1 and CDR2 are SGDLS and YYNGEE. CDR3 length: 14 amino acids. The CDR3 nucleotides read TGTGCCAGCAGCGGCGGGGTTGAGCAACAGCCCCAGCATTTT. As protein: CASSGGVEQQPQHF.

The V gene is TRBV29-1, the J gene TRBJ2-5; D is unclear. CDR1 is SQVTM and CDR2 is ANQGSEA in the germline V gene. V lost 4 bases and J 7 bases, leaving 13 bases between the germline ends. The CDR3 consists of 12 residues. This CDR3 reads CSVGLVAATQYF. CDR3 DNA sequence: TGCAGCGTTGGTCTAGTGGCTGCGACCCAGTACTTC.

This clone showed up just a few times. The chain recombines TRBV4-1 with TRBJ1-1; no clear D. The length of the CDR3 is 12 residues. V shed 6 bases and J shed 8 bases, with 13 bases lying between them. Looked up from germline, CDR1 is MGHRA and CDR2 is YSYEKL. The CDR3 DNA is TGCGCCAGCAGTTTAAGAGAGGGCGAAGCTTTCTTT. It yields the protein CASSLREGEAFF.

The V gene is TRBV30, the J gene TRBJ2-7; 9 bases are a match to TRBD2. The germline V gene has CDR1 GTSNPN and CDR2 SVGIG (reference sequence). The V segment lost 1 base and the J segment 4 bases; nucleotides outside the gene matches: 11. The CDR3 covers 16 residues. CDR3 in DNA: TGTGCCTGGAGTGGTGGGCGGGAGGGCCTTAAATACGAGCAGTACTTC. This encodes CAWSGGREGLKYEQYF.

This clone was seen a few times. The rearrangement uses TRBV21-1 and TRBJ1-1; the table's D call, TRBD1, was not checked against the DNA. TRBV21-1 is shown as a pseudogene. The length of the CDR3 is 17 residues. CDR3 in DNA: TGTGCCAGCAGCAAAGATTTAGGGGGCGCGGGGAACACTGAAGCTTTCTTT. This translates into CASSKDLGGAGNTEAFF.

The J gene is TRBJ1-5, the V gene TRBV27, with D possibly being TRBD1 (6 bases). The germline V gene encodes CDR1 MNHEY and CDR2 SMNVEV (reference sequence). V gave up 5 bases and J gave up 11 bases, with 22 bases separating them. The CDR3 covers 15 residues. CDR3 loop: CASSPSTGPLGAQHF. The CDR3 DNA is TGTGCCAGCAGTCCCTCGACAGGACCCCTCGGGGCCCAGCATTTT.

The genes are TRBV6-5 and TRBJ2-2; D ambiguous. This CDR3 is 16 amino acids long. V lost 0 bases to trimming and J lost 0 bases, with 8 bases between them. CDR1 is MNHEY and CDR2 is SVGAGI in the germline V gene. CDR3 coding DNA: TGTGCCAGCAGTTACTCTCCAGGCTCGAACACCGGGGAGCTGTTTTTT. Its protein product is CASSYSPGSNTGELFF.

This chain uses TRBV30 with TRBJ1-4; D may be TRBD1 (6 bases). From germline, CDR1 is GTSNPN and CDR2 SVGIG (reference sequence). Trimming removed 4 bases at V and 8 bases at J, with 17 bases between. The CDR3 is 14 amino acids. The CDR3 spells CAWTLAGVGEKLFF. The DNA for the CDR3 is TGTGCCTGGACCCTGGCAGGGGTGGGGGAAAAACTGTTTTTT.

The CDR3 nucleotides read TGCGCCAGCAGCCAAGATCCCGGGAGTTTCGGCACAGATACGCAGTATTTT. This sequence encodes CASSQDPGSFGTDTQYF. The rearrangement links TRBV4-1 to TRBJ2-3, with D perhaps TRBD2 (6 bases). The CDR3 runs to 17 residues. From germline, CDR1 is MGHRA and CDR2 YSYEKL. Trimming removed 0 bases at V and 1 base at J, with 14 bases between.

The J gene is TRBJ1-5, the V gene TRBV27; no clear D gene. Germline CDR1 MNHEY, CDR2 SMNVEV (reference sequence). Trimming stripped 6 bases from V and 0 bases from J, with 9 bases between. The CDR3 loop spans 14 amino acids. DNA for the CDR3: TGTGCCAGCAGCACCCTATATAGCAATCAGCCCCAGCATTTT. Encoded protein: CASSTLYSNQPQHF.

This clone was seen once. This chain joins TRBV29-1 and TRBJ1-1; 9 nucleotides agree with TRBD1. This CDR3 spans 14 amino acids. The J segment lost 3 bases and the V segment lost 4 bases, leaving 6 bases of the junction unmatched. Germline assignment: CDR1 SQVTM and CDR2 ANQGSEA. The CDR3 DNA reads TGCAGCGTTGCGAACAGGGGGCCCGACACTGAAGCTTTCTTT. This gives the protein CSVANRGPDTEAFF.

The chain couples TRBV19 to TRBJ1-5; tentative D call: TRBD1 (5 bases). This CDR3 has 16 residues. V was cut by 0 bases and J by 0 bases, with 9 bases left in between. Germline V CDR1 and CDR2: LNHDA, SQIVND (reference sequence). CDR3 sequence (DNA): TGTGCCAGTAGTATAGAGCCAGGGTATAGCAATCAGCCCCAGCATTTT. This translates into CASSIEPGYSNQPQHF. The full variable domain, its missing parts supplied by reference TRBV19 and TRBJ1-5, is DGGITQSPKYLFRKEGQNVTLSCEQNLNHDAMYWYRQDPGQGLRLIYYSQIVNDFQKGDIAEGYSVSREKKESFPLTVTSAQKNPTAFYLCASSIEPGYSNQPQHFGDGTRLSIL.

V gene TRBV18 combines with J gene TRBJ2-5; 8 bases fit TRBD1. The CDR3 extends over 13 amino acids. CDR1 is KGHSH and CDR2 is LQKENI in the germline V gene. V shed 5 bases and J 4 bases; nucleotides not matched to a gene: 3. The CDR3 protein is CASSSGQGETQYF. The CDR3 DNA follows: TGTGCCAGCTCATCTGGACAGGGAGAGACCCAGTACTTC.

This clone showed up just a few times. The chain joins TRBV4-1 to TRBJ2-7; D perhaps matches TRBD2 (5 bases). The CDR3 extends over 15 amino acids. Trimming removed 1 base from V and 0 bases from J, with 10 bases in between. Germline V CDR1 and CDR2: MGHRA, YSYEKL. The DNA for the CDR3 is TGCGCCAGCAGCCAAGGTCAAGCGGACTCCTACGAGCAGTACTTC. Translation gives CASSQGQADSYEQYF.

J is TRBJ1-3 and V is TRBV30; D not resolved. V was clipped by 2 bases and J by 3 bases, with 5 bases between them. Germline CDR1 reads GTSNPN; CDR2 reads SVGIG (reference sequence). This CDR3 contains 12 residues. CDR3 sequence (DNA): TGTGCCTGGAGTAGCTTTGGAAACACCATATATTTT. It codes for CAWSSFGNTIYF.

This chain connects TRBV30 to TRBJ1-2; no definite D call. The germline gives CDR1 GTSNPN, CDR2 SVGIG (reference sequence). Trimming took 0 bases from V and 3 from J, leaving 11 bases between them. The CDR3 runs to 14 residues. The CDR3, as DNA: TGTGCCTGGAGTGTAAAGGCGGTACACTATGGCTACACCTTC. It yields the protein CAWSVKAVHYGYTF.

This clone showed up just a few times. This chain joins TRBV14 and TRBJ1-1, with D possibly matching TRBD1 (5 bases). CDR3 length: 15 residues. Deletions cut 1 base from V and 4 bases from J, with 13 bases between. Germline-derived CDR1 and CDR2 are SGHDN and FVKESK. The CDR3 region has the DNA TGTGCCAGCAGCCAAGGTGTGGGGCGCATCACTGAAGCTTTCTTT. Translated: CASSQGVGRITEAFF.

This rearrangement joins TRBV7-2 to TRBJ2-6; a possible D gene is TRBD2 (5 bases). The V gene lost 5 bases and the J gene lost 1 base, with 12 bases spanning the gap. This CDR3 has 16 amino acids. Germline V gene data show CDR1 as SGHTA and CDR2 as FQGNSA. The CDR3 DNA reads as TGTGCCAGCAGCCTATCGAGCGGTTCTGGGGCCAACGTCCTGACTTTC. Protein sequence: CASSLSSGSGANVLTF.